Each of the 18 T cell receptor beta chains below was sequenced from the same sample in a study of blood T cell repertoires in COVID-19. Repertoires were generated with immunoSEQ multiplex PCR, while TCRdb's copy carries only in-frame clones and drops some. The table records about 190,000 clones, approximately 84% of them present only once. Input material: PBMCs or T cells enriched from blood (not recorded which). The receptors here all came from a woman in her twenties or thirties who had recovered from COVID-19.

The chain joins TRBV12-3 or TRBV12-4 to TRBJ2-5; 9 bases match TRBD2. V was pared by 2 bases and J by 5 bases, with 0 bases of the junction left unmatched. The CDR3 totals 13 residues. The CDR3 region is CASSLLAGETQYF. As DNA, the CDR3 is TGTGCCAGCAGTTTACTAGCGGGGGAGACCCAGTACTTC.

The rearrangement links TRBV27 to TRBJ2-1, with 8 bases aligning to TRBD2. J lost 7 bases, V lost 3 bases, and 8 bases had no gene match. The CDR3 is 15 amino acids. Germline loops: CDR1 MNHEY, CDR2 SMNVEV (reference sequence). CDR3 region: CASSFPGGPGNEQFF. CDR3 in DNA: TGTGCCAGCAGTTTCCCGGGAGGGCCGGGGAATGAGCAGTTCTTC.

CDR3 region: CAERDTENTEAFF. The CDR3 DNA reads as TGTGCCGAAAGGGACACCGAGAACACTGAAGCTTTCTTT. This chain joins TRBV2 and TRBJ1-1; D may be TRBD1 (6 bases). Trimming took off 11 bases at V and 1 base at J, with 14 bases between the two ends. In germline, CDR1 is SNHLY, CDR2 FYNNEI. The CDR3 length is 13 residues.

This chain uses TRBV5-4 with TRBJ2-5; 10 bases align to TRBD1. Per germline, CDR1 SGHNT and CDR2 YYREEE (reference sequence). The V and J ends lost 4 bases and 5 bases, in that order; junction bases with no gene match: 5. This CDR3 spans 14 amino acids. The CDR3 is CASSPTGGLETQYF. The DNA for the CDR3 is TGTGCCAGCAGCCCGACAGGGGGCTTGGAGACCCAGTACTTC.

This chain connects TRBV27 to TRBJ2-7; the match to TRBD2 covers 9 bases. Per germline, CDR1 MNHEY and CDR2 SMNVEV (reference sequence). V trimming: 7 bases; J trimming: 4 bases; junction bases outside the gene matches: 8. The CDR3 runs to 14 residues. The CDR3 spells CASKGVAGAYEQYF. The DNA for the CDR3 is TGTGCCAGCAAGGGAGTAGCGGGAGCTTACGAGCAGTACTTC.

The rearrangement links TRBV6-5 to TRBJ1-2; TRBD1 might be the D (6 bases). V was pared by 4 bases and J by 1 base, with 10 bases between. The CDR3 is made up of 14 amino acids. The V gene's germline CDR1 is MNHEY and CDR2 SVGAGI. DNA for the CDR3: TGTGCCAGCAGTTCTTCAGGGGTTAACTATGGCTACACCTTC. It is translated as CASSSSGVNYGYTF.

V and J are TRBV24-1 and TRBJ2-1; TRBD2 is a possible D gene (6 bases). Germline assignment: CDR1 KGHDR and CDR2 SFDVKD. Trimming left V 0 bases short and J 6 bases short, with 11 bases between. The CDR3 runs 15 residues. The CDR3 DNA follows: TGTGCCACCAGTGATTTGGACGGGGGATCCAATGAGCAGTTCTTC. It specifies CATSDLDGGSNEQFF.

V usage is TRBV11-2 and J usage is TRBJ2-7; TRBD2 matches at 9 bases. The CDR3 is 17 amino acids. The J segment lost 0 bases and the V segment lost 0 bases, leaving 6 bases of the junction unmatched. Germline V gene data show CDR1 as SGHAT and CDR2 as FQNNGV. CDR3 bases: TGTGCCAGCAGCTTAGACTTCGGCGGGAGGGGCTCCTACGAGCAGTACTTC. Translated, it gives CASSLDFGGRGSYEQYF.

The J gene is TRBJ2-7, the V gene TRBV10-3, with TRBD1 matching over 7 bases. CDR1 is ENHRY, CDR2 SYGVKD, per germline. V gave up 8 bases and J gave up 0 bases; unmatched junction bases: 7. This CDR3 has 14 amino acids. The CDR3 here is CAIATGSGSYEQYF. The DNA for the CDR3 is TGTGCCATCGCGACAGGGAGCGGCTCCTACGAGCAGTACTTC.

The genes are TRBV12-3 or TRBV12-4 and TRBJ1-2, with D possibly being TRBD1 (6 bases). The CDR3 consists of 12 residues. V was shortened by 3 bases and J by 8 bases, with 10 bases between the two germline ends. The CDR3 here is CASSFRGGGYTF. The CDR3 DNA sequence: TGTGCCAGCAGTTTCCGAGGGGGAGGCTACACCTTC.

The chain couples TRBV3-1 (or the pseudogene TRBV3-2) to TRBJ2-3, with TRBD2 identical over 12 bases. The J segment lost 6 bases and the V segment lost 5 bases, leaving 6 bases of the junction unmatched. There are 15 residues in the CDR3. CDR1 and CDR2 from the germline V gene are LGHDT and YNNKEL (reference sequence). CDR3 in DNA: TGTGCCAGCAGCACCTCGACTAGCGGGGGTGATACGCAGTATTTT. Its translation is CASSTSTSGGDTQYF.

J is TRBJ1-1 and V is TRBV7-2, with TRBD1 matching over 7 bases. With V trimmed by 5 bases and J by 6 bases, 6 bases remained unmatched. This CDR3 comprises 13 residues. Germline V gives CDR1 SGHTA, CDR2 FQGNSA. DNA for the CDR3: TGTGCCAGCAGCCTACGACAGGGCTCTGAAGCTTTCTTT. This translates into CASSLRQGSEAFF.

The chain combines TRBV5-4 with TRBJ2-6; the match to TRBD2 covers 14 bases. The junction had 5 bases not matched to a gene; V was cut back by 5 bases and J by 1 base. Germline assignment: CDR1 SGHNT and CDR2 YYREEE (reference sequence). This CDR3 spans 18 amino acids. CDR3 DNA sequence: TGTGCCAGCAGTAAAGGACTAGCGGGAGGATCTGGGGCCAACGTCCTGACTTTC. This gives the protein CASSKGLAGGSGANVLTF. The full variable domain, rest sourced from reference TRBV5-4 and TRBJ2-6, is ETGVTQSPTHLIKTRGQQVTLRCSSQSGHNTVSWYQQALGQGPQFIFQYYREEENGRGNFPPRFSGLQFPNYSSELNVNALELDDSALYLCASSKGLAGGSGANVLTFGAGSRLTVL.

This clone was seen once. This rearrangement joins TRBV28 to TRBJ1-2; TRBD1 aligns across 8 bases. Trimming removed 3 bases from V and 6 bases from J; junction bases left unmatched: 6. The CDR3 extends over 14 amino acids. Per the germline V gene, CDR1 is MDHEN and CDR2 is SYDVKM. The CDR3 spells CASSFDRGLDGYTF. Written as DNA, the CDR3 is TGTGCCAGCAGTTTCGACAGGGGTCTGGATGGCTACACCTTC.

The rearrangement uses TRBV5-1 and TRBJ2-4; a possible D gene is TRBD2 (6 bases). The CDR3 runs 16 residues. Deletions cut 5 bases from V and 0 bases from J, with 15 bases between. The V gene's germline CDR1 is SGHRS and CDR2 YFSETQ. As DNA, the CDR3 is TGCGCCAGCAGTCGGGCCCCGGGACTAGCCAAAAACATTCAGTACTTC. Residues: CASSRAPGLAKNIQYF.

The chain recombines TRBV9 with TRBJ2-2; the match to TRBD2 covers 9 bases. V was clipped by 4 bases and J by 5 bases; unmatched bases: 3. CDR3 length equals 14 residues. In germline, CDR1 is SGDLS, CDR2 YYNGEE. CDR3 sequence (DNA): TGTGCCAGCAGCCTTAGCGGGAGTACCGGGGAGCTGTTTTTT. Amino acid sequence: CASSLSGSTGELFF.

The gene calls are TRBV11-2 and TRBJ1-2; no definite D call. The V end lost 4 bases, the J end lost 4 bases, and 10 bases lay between the germline ends. CDR3 length equals 13 residues. The V gene's germline CDR1 is SGHAT and CDR2 FQNNGV. The CDR3 loop reads CASSSTRTYGYTF. CDR3 sequence (DNA): TGTGCCAGCAGCTCGACAAGAACCTATGGCTACACCTTC.

V is TRBV2 and J is TRBJ1-2; possibly TRBD1 for D (5 bases). The V and J ends lost 5 bases and 6 bases respectively, with 10 bases between them. Germline V gene data show CDR1 as SNHLY and CDR2 as FYNNEI. The CDR3 totals 12 residues. CDR3 region: CASSSGYDGYTF. CDR3 coding DNA: TGTGCCAGCAGTTCAGGGTATGATGGCTACACCTTC.